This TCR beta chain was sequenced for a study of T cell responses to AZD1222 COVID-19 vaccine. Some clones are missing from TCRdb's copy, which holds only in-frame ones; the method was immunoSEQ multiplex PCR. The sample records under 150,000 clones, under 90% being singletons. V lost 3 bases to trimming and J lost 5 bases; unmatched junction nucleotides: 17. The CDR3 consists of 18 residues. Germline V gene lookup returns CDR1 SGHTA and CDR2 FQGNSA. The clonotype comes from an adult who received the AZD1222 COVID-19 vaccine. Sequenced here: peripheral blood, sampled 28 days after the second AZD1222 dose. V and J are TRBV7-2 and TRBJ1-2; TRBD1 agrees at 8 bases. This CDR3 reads CASSFNGTGSGIRYGYTF. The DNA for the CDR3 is TGTGCCAGCAGCTTTAACGGGACAGGTTCGGGGATCCGATATGGCTACACCTTC.